This TCR beta chain was observed in a study of PD-L1 blockade in urothelial cancer (dated by TCRdb to 2015 to 2018). About the investigation overall: Therapy was started around 2014 for all patients, and atezolizumab 1,200 mg was administered intravenously every 3 weeks. Somatic, immune and clinical correlates of response to PD-L1 blockade with atezolizumab in urothelial cancer were the focus of an exploratory multi-omic analysis. Blood samples were analyzed 3 weeks after the start of treatment (second dose) and 6 weeks after the start of treatment. In the same patients who had TCR sequencing, pretreatment tumors also underwent whole exome sequencing and RNA sequencing. An ECOG performance status of 0 or 1 was recorded for the patients, and 0 to 3 prior chemotherapy regimens had been received by the patients. Twenty-nine patients had pretreatment blood TCR-seq, some 25 had at least one posttreatment blood collection, and some 25 had tumor TCR-seq. About 85% of the roughly 29 patients were males with bladder-origin urothelial cancer, and about 65% of the roughly 29 reported a prior smoking history. Pretreatment tumor samples and matched peripheral blood, collected serially before and after atezolizumab treatment, underwent TCR sequencing. Roughly 9 patients reached durable clinical benefit, while 15 to 20 patients did not. Durable clinical benefit was defined as a progression-free survival longer than 6 months, and TCR features were additionally tested against progression-free survival and overall survival. Blood samples gave a median of about 130,000 T cells and some 83,000 unique TCRs, with a median clonality of about 0.078.

As concerns this clone: Its antigen is still unknown. Base-call qualities are not available, and no considerably larger clone is one nucleotide away.

The paper as a whole reports these results and caveats: Small sample size (n ≈ 28) and many exploratory analyses mean the results are intended to be hypothesis-generating. Improved progression-free and overall survival was found to be associated with pretreatment peripheral blood TCR clonality below the median. Greater expansion of tumor-associated TCR clones in peripheral blood 3 weeks after the start of treatment was observed in patients with durable benefit (n of about 22, p = 0.022).

What the time point label conveys for this sample: pretreatment peripheral blood. The cohort included 25 to 35 patients with locally advanced or metastatic urothelial carcinoma who were treated at Memorial Sloan Kettering on a trial protocol. Peripheral blood mononuclear cells were collected pretreatment and during treatment, with between 1 and 8 total time points obtained per patient. The Qiagen DNeasy Blood extraction kit was used to purify genomic DNA from total PBMCs and tumor samples. PBMCs were collected pretreatment and during treatment, and were isolated and stored as previously described. Synthetic TCR analog templates were spiked into each PCR so that absolute template abundance could be estimated from read counts. TCRbeta CDR3 regions were amplified from genomic DNA with bias-controlled V and J gene primers using the immunoSEQ assay. Rearranged TCRbeta segments were sequenced at approximately 20X coverage. On the study's bioinformatics: Sequencing errors were corrected by clustering and CDR3s were annotated against IMGT to assign V, D and J genes. Out-of-frame and stop-codon sequences were excluded, and only productive TCRbeta rearrangements were used in downstream analyses. Clonality was computed as one minus Shannon entropy normalized by the log of the number of unique productive sequences. Clones differing between time points or between blood and tumor were identified by Fisher's exact test with Benjamini-Hochberg correction at adjusted p below 0.01. The clones in this table, taken by TCRdb from immuneACCESS, are in-frame only. Not every clone is retained; where verified, under half of the shortfall comes from an unresolved V gene, and the cause of the rest is unknown. That table furnishes V, J and clone size, whereas the DNA furnished D and trimming. This sample has about 55,000 clones in its table, and roughly four fifths of those were observed once. Of the sample, 4% falls within the top ten clones.

The CDR3 goes from the cysteine to the phenylalanine over 18 residues. The read is trimmed to its CDR3 DNA, 54 bases read in frame from base 1. The sequence was collected from an older man with urothelial cancer. The sequence joins TRBV21-1 to TRBJ2-6; the table's D call TRBD1 went unverified against the DNA. TRBV21-1 is a recognized pseudogene. Sample: PBMCs, taken around atezolizumab (anti-PD-L1) treatment. The CDR3 in this case is CASSKELRHGSGANVLTF. The nucleotide sequence reads as follows: TGTGCCAGCAGCAAAGAACTCAGGCATGGGTCTGGGGCCAACGTCCTGACTTTC.